This passage covers 12 T cell receptor beta chains from one sample sequenced in a study of radiotherapy plus CTLA-4 blockade in lung cancer. Assay used: immunoSEQ multiplex PCR; TCRdb lists only in-frame clones, some missing. The sample lists tens of thousands of clones, around 87% occurring once. Specimen: peripheral blood, collected from a patient treated with radiotherapy plus ipilimumab. The receptor set was obtained from a human donor with non-small cell lung cancer that progressed on radiotherapy plus ipilimumab.

The chain joins TRBV18 to TRBJ1-3; 7 nucleotides line up with TRBD1. This CDR3 region has 14 residues. Germline trimming cut 2 bases from V and 9 bases from J; bases unmatched to any gene: 7. Germline-derived CDR1 and CDR2 are KGHSH and LQKENI. The DNA of the CDR3 is TGTGCCAGCTCACCAGGGGACAGCCGAGGCACCATATATTTT. Protein product: CASSPGDSRGTIYF.

A few counts support this clone. CDR3 amino acids: CASSYGVGGYEQYF. CDR3 DNA sequence: TGTGCCAGCAGTTACGGGGTCGGGGGCTACGAGCAGTACTTC. This chain joins TRBV6-5 and TRBJ2-7; D perhaps matches TRBD2 (6 bases). This CDR3 spans 14 amino acids. V shed 2 bases and J shed 3 bases, with 11 bases lying between them. Germline assignment: CDR1 MNHEY and CDR2 SVGAGI.

V gene TRBV18 combines with J gene TRBJ2-3; TRBD2 matches 10 bases. V lost 2 bases to trimming and J lost 1 base; unmatched junction nucleotides: 3. The CDR3 is 16 residues long. Germline CDR1 reads KGHSH; CDR2 reads LQKENI. The CDR3 DNA sequence: TGTGCCAGCTCACCAATTCTAGCGGGAGGCACAGATACGCAGTATTTT. Encoded protein: CASSPILAGGTDTQYF.

The chain joins TRBV19 to TRBJ2-6; tentative D call: TRBD1 (5 bases). From germline, CDR1 is LNHDA and CDR2 SQIVND (reference sequence). V was cut by 5 bases and J by 2 bases, with 10 bases left in between. The CDR3 extends over 15 amino acids. DNA for the CDR3: TGTGCCAGTAGTCCCCAGGGAACTGGGGCCAACGTCCTGACTTTC. Protein: CASSPQGTGANVLTF.

CDR3 sequence: CASSQTSGVAEETQYF. In DNA form, the CDR3 reads TGCGCCAGCAGCCAGACTAGCGGTGTAGCAGAAGAGACCCAGTACTTC. This chain connects TRBV5-1 to TRBJ2-5; 9 bases line up with TRBD2. The CDR3 consists of 16 residues. Looked up from germline, CDR1 is SGHRS and CDR2 is YFSETQ. The J segment lost 3 bases and the V segment lost 4 bases, leaving 10 bases of the junction unmatched.

The rearrangement joins TRBV6-5 to TRBJ1-5; D possibly corresponds to TRBD1 (5 bases). The germline V gene has CDR1 MNHEY and CDR2 SVGAGI. Trimming removed 5 bases at V and 7 bases at J, with 18 bases between. There are 15 residues in the CDR3. For the CDR3, the DNA is TGTGCCAGCAGTAATCGCCCGGGGGGACGGCAGCCCCAGCATTTT. This codes for CASSNRPGGRQPQHF.

The V call is TRBV28, the J call TRBJ2-6, with D tentatively TRBD2 (6 bases). In germline, CDR1 is MDHEN, CDR2 SYDVKM. The CDR3 length is 16 residues. Trimming pared 6 bases from V and 3 bases from J, leaving 15 bases between. The CDR3 nucleotides read TGTGCCAGCAGCAATACCCTGGGGGGTGGGGCCAACGTCCTGACTTTC. Translation gives CASSNTLGGGANVLTF.

The chain carries TRBV4-1 and TRBJ2-7; 7 bases are shared with TRBD1. V dropped 1 base and J dropped 4; count of bases not matched to a gene: 16. Germline CDR1 and CDR2: MGHRA and YSYEKL. The CDR3 is 18 residues long. Here the CDR3 reads CASSQVSRLYRGSYEQYF. In nucleotides, the CDR3 is TGCGCCAGCAGCCAAGTCAGCCGGCTTTACAGGGGAAGTTACGAGCAGTACTTC.

In its sample, this clone was seen a few times. The gene calls are TRBV4-3 and TRBJ1-4; TRBD1 matches 7 bases. CDR3 length equals 15 residues. V was pared by 0 bases and J by 5 bases, with 3 bases of the junction left unmatched. Germline assignment: CDR1 LGHNA and CDR2 YSLEER. The CDR3 reads CASSQDMGQNEKLFF. The CDR3 DNA reads TGCGCCAGCAGCCAAGATATGGGACAGAATGAAAAACTGTTTTTT.

About this clone: Additional DNA sequences in this sample encode the identical CDR3. V and J are TRBV4-2 and TRBJ1-5, with 7 positions matching TRBD1. Germline trimming cut 0 bases from V and 4 bases from J; bases unmatched to any gene: 0. The CDR3 loop spans 14 amino acids. Germline V gives CDR1 LGHNA, CDR2 YNFKEQ. The CDR3 region is CASSQDRGNQPQHF. The CDR3 DNA reads as TGTGCCAGCAGCCAAGACAGGGGGAATCAGCCCCAGCATTTT.

V usage is TRBV5-1 and J usage is TRBJ2-3; 7 bases map to TRBD2. The CDR3 totals 13 residues. The V segment lost 8 bases and the J segment 3 bases; nucleotides outside the gene matches: 6. In germline, CDR1 is SGHRS, CDR2 YFSETQ. Here the CDR3 reads CASHRGETDTQYF. CDR3 nucleotide sequence: TGCGCCAGTCACCGGGGGGAGACAGATACGCAGTATTTT.

Worth noting for this clone: A junction boundary mismatches the germline segment, possibly from a read error. This rearrangement joins TRBV2 to TRBJ2-7; 7 bases line up with TRBD1. This CDR3 contains 15 residues. Germline CDR1 and CDR2: SNHLY and FYNNEI. CDR3: CASREDRDLTYEQYF. CDR3 DNA sequence: TGTGCCAGCAGGGAAGACAGGGATTTGACCTACGAGCAGTACTTC.